The 17 T cell receptor beta chains given below trace back to one sample, sequenced in a study of shared clonotypes between healthy human individuals. Using immunoSEQ multiplex PCR, the repertoire was profiled, and TCRdb retains in-frame clones only, with some absent. This table holds about a million clones, roughly 80% found once. The sequenced material came from memory CD4+ T cells sorted from blood. Subset indicated: CD45RA-negative fraction. These receptors all come from a man aged 18-30 years in good health.

V and J are TRBV4-3 and TRBJ2-7; maybe TRBD2 (6 bases). The V end was cut by 0 bases, the J end by 4 bases, with 13 bases between. The CDR3 consists of 15 residues. Germline lookup yields CDR1 LGHNA and CDR2 YSLEER. CDR3 in DNA: TGCGCCAGCAGCCAAGACGGCGGGATCGTGTACGAGCAGTACTTC. Residues: CASSQDGGIVYEQYF.

This chain connects TRBV5-6 to TRBJ1-1, with a weak D call TRBD1 (5 bases). Trimming pared 1 base from V and 11 bases from J, leaving 12 bases between. Per the germline V gene, CDR1 is SGHDT and CDR2 is YYEEEE. CDR3 size: 12 residues. CDR3 nucleotide sequence: TGTGCCAGCAGCTTGACGGGGGGGAAGGCTTTCTTT. Encoded protein: CASSLTGGKAFF.

The chain uses TRBV6-1 and TRBJ2-3, with D hard to call. Germline loops: CDR1 MNHNS, CDR2 SASEGT. The CDR3 sequence is 14 residues long. The V end lost 7 bases, the J end lost 4 bases, and 15 bases lay between the germline ends. The CDR3 DNA reads as TGTGCCAGCAAGAAGGGATCGTACCCAGATACGCAGTATTTT. This encodes CASKKGSYPDTQYF.

This clone was counted a few times. The chain joins TRBV6-1 to TRBJ2-2, with 9 positions matching TRBD1. V lost 0 bases to trimming and J lost 9 bases; unmatched junction nucleotides: 17. Germline CDR1 MNHNS, CDR2 SASEGT. CDR3 length equals 19 residues. In DNA form, the CDR3 reads TGTGCCAGCAGTGAAGCGGGGACAGGGCGAGGAACCACCGCCAGGGAGCTGTTTTTT. It codes for CASSEAGTGRGTTARELFF.

This clone was observed once. This sequence joins TRBV2 and TRBJ2-5; 9 bases fit TRBD2. J was trimmed by 7 bases and V by 3 bases; bases with no gene match: 9. Germline V gene data show CDR1 as SNHLY and CDR2 as FYNNEI. The CDR3 is 15 amino acids. CDR3 region: CASSETSGARGTQYF. In DNA, the CDR3 is TGTGCCAGCAGTGAGACTAGCGGTGCCCGGGGGACCCAGTACTTC.

On this clone: Other DNA sequences in the same sample also yield this CDR3. The chain combines TRBV5-4 with TRBJ2-3; possible D gene TRBD1, 6 bases. The CDR3 runs 14 residues. Per the germline V gene, CDR1 is SGHNT and CDR2 is YYREEE (reference sequence). Trimming stripped 0 bases from V and 3 bases from J, with 8 bases between. This chain's CDR3 is CASSLGRGTDTQYF. The CDR3 DNA sequence: TGTGCCAGCAGCTTGGGTAGGGGGACAGATACGCAGTATTTT.

The chain employs TRBV11-2 and TRBJ2-5; D call uncertain. Germline CDR1 SGHAT, CDR2 FQNNGV. Trimming cost V 9 bases and J 4 bases, with 6 bases left between them. The CDR3 is 10 amino acids. The CDR3 DNA reads TGTGCCAGTCACGGAGAGACCCAGTACTTC. This gives the protein CASHGETQYF.

The J gene is TRBJ2-3, the V gene TRBV7-8; D remains unclear. The CDR3 consists of 11 residues. V lost 5 bases and J lost 2, with 2 bases in between. Per germline, CDR1 SGHVS and CDR2 FQNEAQ. CDR3 nucleotides: TGTGCCAGCAGCATCACAGATACGCAGTATTTT. This codes for CASSITDTQYF.

V is TRBV7-8 and J is TRBJ2-7; D might be TRBD1 or TRBD2, each matching 5 bases. The CDR3 extends over 15 amino acids. Germline assignment: CDR1 SGHVS and CDR2 FQNEAQ. Trimming took 0 bases from V and 6 from J, leaving 15 bases between them. The CDR3 protein is CASSLARGTAGEQYF. The CDR3 region has the DNA TGTGCCAGCAGCTTAGCTAGGGGAACGGCGGGCGAGCAGTACTTC. The full variable domain, rest sourced from reference TRBV7-8 and TRBJ2-7, is GAGVSQSPRYKVAKRGQDVALRCDPISGHVSLFWYQQALGQGPEFLTYFQNEAQLDKSGLPSDRFFAERPEGSVSTLKIQRTQQEDSAVYLCASSLARGTAGEQYFGPGTRLTVT.

The chain recombines TRBV5-4 with TRBJ1-5, with 11 bases that match TRBD1. Trimming took 4 bases from V and 3 from J; bases not matched to a gene: 3. Germline CDR1 reads SGHNT; CDR2 reads YYREEE (reference sequence). The CDR3 contains 15 residues. The CDR3 DNA sequence: TGTGCCAGCAGCACGGACAGGGGGCCCAATCAGCCCCAGCATTTT. This translates into CASSTDRGPNQPQHF.

The rearrangement links TRBV27 to TRBJ2-7; 9 nucleotides agree with TRBD1. The junction had 4 bases not matched to a gene; V was cut back by 6 bases and J by 1 base. The CDR3 spans 14 residues. Germline CDR1 and CDR2: MNHEY and SMNVEV (reference sequence). This chain's CDR3 is CASRRDRASYEQYF. CDR3 DNA: TGTGCCAGCAGACGGGACAGGGCTTCCTACGAGCAGTACTTC.

This clone was detected once. V usage is TRBV19 and J usage is TRBJ1-1; perhaps TRBD1 as D (5 bases). The CDR3 runs 12 residues. Trimming removed 7 bases from V and 11 bases from J, with 17 bases in between. CDR1 and CDR2 (germline): LNHDA, SQIVND (reference sequence). The CDR3: CASKRGEISAFF. CDR3 bases: TGTGCCAGTAAACGGGGGGAGATTTCGGCTTTCTTT. The full variable domain, rest sourced from reference TRBV19 and TRBJ1-1, is DGGITQSPKYLFRKEGQNVTLSCEQNLNHDAMYWYRQDPGQGLRLIYYSQIVNDFQKGDIAEGYSVSREKKESFPLTVTSAQKNPTAFYLCASKRGEISAFFGQGTRLTVV.

The chain joins TRBV6-1 to TRBJ1-5; no clear D gene. The CDR3 consists of 14 residues. V shed 6 bases and J shed 0 bases, with 9 bases lying between them. Germline V gives CDR1 MNHNS, CDR2 SASEGT. The CDR3 sequence: CASRVDNSNQPQHF. The DNA of the CDR3 is TGTGCCAGCAGAGTCGACAATAGCAATCAGCCCCAGCATTTT.

The chain employs TRBV19 and TRBJ2-1; 9 bases are shared with TRBD1. CDR3 size: 16 residues. V lost 5 bases to trimming and J lost 3 bases; unmatched junction nucleotides: 8. Germline CDR1 is LNHDA and CDR2 is SQIVND (reference sequence). The CDR3 loop reads CASSPQMTGGYNEQFF. The CDR3 DNA reads as TGTGCCAGTAGTCCCCAAATGACAGGGGGCTACAATGAGCAGTTCTTC.

The chain employs TRBV4-3 and TRBJ2-1; the match to TRBD1 covers 8 bases. The trim removed 3 bases at V and 5 bases at J, leaving 6 bases unmatched. This CDR3 has 15 amino acids. The germline gives CDR1 LGHNA, CDR2 YSLEER. DNA of the CDR3: TGCGCCAGCAGCCAGACAGGGGTTAAACACAATGAGCAGTTCTTC. Amino acid sequence: CASSQTGVKHNEQFF.

This chain links TRBV10-3 with TRBJ2-5, with a tentative D call TRBD2 (6 bases). V lost 3 bases to trimming and J lost 1 base, with 12 bases between them. Germline-derived CDR1 and CDR2 are ENHRY and SYGVKD. The CDR3 contains 15 residues. CDR3 in DNA: TGTGCCATCAGTGATGGGGGACTTGGCCAAGAGACCCAGTACTTC. Protein product: CAISDGGLGQETQYF.

CDR3 in amino acids: CATIPGQGGNSPLHF. The CDR3, as DNA: TGTGCCACCATCCCGGGACAGGGGGGAAATTCACCCCTCCACTTT. The chain carries TRBV6-5 and TRBJ1-6; 11 bases are a match to TRBD1. The CDR3 runs 15 residues. Germline loops: CDR1 MNHEY, CDR2 SVGAGI. V lost 10 bases, J lost 7 bases, and 9 bases stayed unmatched.